Listed here are 28 T cell receptor beta chains from one sample, sequenced in a study of T cell repertoires in cytomegalovirus infection. From the reads, TCRdb called clonotypes with MiXCR, one entry per CDR3 protein. The sample has 680,000 or so distinct CDR3 sequences, 30% to 35% seen once. Their recognized antigens are unknown. This specimen was cultured PBMCs, taken from culture after CMV antigen stimulation. The receptors stem from a human donor in good health (CMV status not recorded). Some clones in this sample may be carry-over from other donors' samples.

This clonotype was seen more than once but under ten times. The chain carries TRBV7-2 and TRBJ2-7; D gene ambiguous. The CDR3 extends over 14 amino acids. Germline assignment: CDR1 SGHTA and CDR2 FQGNSA. Trimming pared 2 bases from V and 0 bases from J, leaving 8 bases between. In DNA, the CDR3 is TGTGCCAGCAGCTTATCTTTTATCTCCTACGAGCAGTACTTC. Translating gives CASSLSFISYEQYF.

The V and J genes are TRBV29-1 and TRBJ2-7; a possible D gene is TRBD1 (6 bases). V lost 5 bases, J lost 4 bases, and 12 bases lay in between. The CDR3 is made up of 12 amino acids. The V gene's germline CDR1 is SQVTM and CDR2 ANQGSEA. CDR3 sequence reads: CSVTDRIYEQYF. CDR3 nucleotides: TGCAGCGTTACTGACAGGATTTACGAGCAGTACTTC.

The table lists this clonotype with a few counts. The CDR3 DNA reads TGTGCCAGCAGCTTAAGCAGGAGCTCCTATAATTCACCCCTCCACTTT. Translation: CASSLSRSSYNSPLHF. The V call is TRBV7-2, the J call TRBJ1-6; no clear D gene. CDR3 length: 16 amino acids. Deletions cut 2 bases from V and 0 bases from J, with 8 bases between. Germline CDR1 is SGHTA and CDR2 is FQGNSA. The variable domain in full, completed from reference TRBV7-2 and TRBJ1-6, reads GAGVSQSPSNKVTEKGKDVELRCDPISGHTALYWYRQSLGQGLEFLIYFQGNSAPDKSGLPSDRFSAERTGGSVSTLTIQRTQQEDSAVYLCASSLSRSSYNSPLHFGNGTRLTVT.

Only a few counts were recorded for this clonotype. The rearrangement uses TRBV28 and TRBJ2-3; 9 bases map to TRBD1. The CDR3 is 18 residues long. Trimming at V came to 2 bases and at J to 5 bases, leaving 14 bases not matched to a gene. Germline assignment: CDR1 MDHEN and CDR2 SYDVKM. The CDR3 nucleotides are TGTGCCAGCAGTTTAGCCGGTGAACTTGGGACAGGGCGAGATACGCAGTATTTT. Protein sequence: CASSLAGELGTGRDTQYF.

This clonotype occurred a few times. The V call is TRBV12-3 or TRBV12-4, the J call TRBJ1-6; D uncertain. This CDR3 spans 14 amino acids. V lost 2 bases and J lost 9, with 11 bases in between. The CDR3 region is CASSLTTPVSPLHF. Written as DNA, the CDR3 is TGTGCCAGCAGTTTAACCACGCCAGTTTCACCCCTCCACTTT.

The rearrangement joins TRBV11-2 to TRBJ2-1, with a tentative D call TRBD2 (6 bases). Between the trimmed V and J ends, which lost 1 base and 14 bases, there was a span of 9 bases. This CDR3 is built from 11 residues. Germline CDR1 is SGHAT and CDR2 is FQNNGV. The chain's CDR3 is CASSLAGREFF. In DNA, the CDR3 is TGTGCCAGCAGCTTAGCCGGGAGAGAGTTCTTC.

The genes are TRBV18 and TRBJ2-1; 12 bases agree with TRBD2. This CDR3 is 15 amino acids long. CDR1 and CDR2 from the germline V gene are KGHSH and LQKENI. V was pared by 2 bases and J by 8 bases, with 4 bases of the junction left unmatched. CDR3 nucleotide sequence: TGTGCCAGCTCACCAGTGGCTAGCGGGAGGGATGAGCAGTTCTTC. As protein: CASSPVASGRDEQFF. The variable domain in full, completed from reference TRBV18 and TRBJ2-1, reads NAGVMQNPRHLVRRRGQEARLRCSPMKGHSHVYWYRQLPEEGLKFMVYLQKENIIDESGMPKERFSAEFPKEGPSILRIQQVVRGDSAAYFCASSPVASGRDEQFFGPGTRLTVL.

V gene TRBV7-6 combines with J gene TRBJ1-3, with 7 bases identical to TRBD1. V shed 4 bases, J shed 2 bases, and the junction held 11 bases outside the gene matches. The CDR3 sequence is 17 residues long. Germline V gene data show CDR1 as SGHVS and CDR2 as FNYEAQ. The CDR3 region has the DNA TGTGCCAGCAGCTCGGTCCGGGACAGCAAGACTGGAAACACCATATATTTT. It encodes CASSSVRDSKTGNTIYF.

This chain joins TRBV7-9 and TRBJ2-3; 13 bases are shared with TRBD2. The CDR3 totals 16 residues. J was trimmed by 6 bases and V by 4 bases; bases with no gene match: 7. Germline assignment: CDR1 SEHNR and CDR2 FQNEAQ (reference sequence). CDR3 loop: CASSSGLAGASDTQYF. CDR3 DNA: TGTGCCAGCAGCTCCGGACTAGCGGGAGCCTCGGATACGCAGTATTTT.

V is TRBV27 and J is TRBJ2-1; 14 bases line up with TRBD2. V lost 5 bases and J lost 7; bases outside the gene matches: 4. The CDR3 consists of 15 residues. The germline V gene encodes CDR1 MNHEY and CDR2 SMNVEV (reference sequence). CDR3 sequence: CASSPWTSGRNEQFF. The CDR3 bases are TGTGCCAGCAGTCCCTGGACTAGCGGGAGGAATGAGCAGTTCTTC.

The chain recombines TRBV27 with TRBJ2-5; D call uncertain. V lost 4 bases to trimming and J lost 5 bases, with 11 bases between them. The CDR3 is 13 amino acids. Per germline, CDR1 MNHEY and CDR2 SMNVEV (reference sequence). The CDR3 is CASSYKPAETQYF. In nucleotides, the CDR3 is TGTGCCAGCAGTTATAAACCGGCGGAGACCCAGTACTTC.

The J gene is TRBJ1-3, the V gene TRBV3-1, with TRBD1 identical over 7 bases. This CDR3 spans 17 amino acids. The V gene end was trimmed by 4 bases and the J gene end by 0 bases; junction bases not matched to a gene: 9. The germline V gene encodes CDR1 LGHDT and CDR2 YNNKEL (reference sequence). The CDR3 loop reads CASSPRTGGDSGNTIYF. CDR3 DNA: TGTGCCAGCAGCCCCAGGACAGGAGGGGACTCTGGAAACACCATATATTTT. Full variable domain (rest looked up from reference TRBV3-1 and TRBJ1-3): DTAVSQTPKYLVTQMGNDKSIKCEQNLGHDTMYWYKQDSKKFLKIMFSYNNKELIINETVPNRFSPKSPDKAHLNLHINSLELGDSAVYFCASSPRTGGDSGNTIYFGEGSWLTVV.

This clonotype showed up many times. The V gene is TRBV27, the J gene TRBJ2-7; D perhaps matches TRBD1 (5 bases). This CDR3 has 15 residues. V was trimmed by 3 bases and J by 0 bases, leaving 12 bases between them. Germline assignment: CDR1 MNHEY and CDR2 SMNVEV (reference sequence). CDR3 DNA: TGTGCCAGCAGTTTTCGCAGGGATCCCTCCTACGAGCAGTACTTC. This translates into CASSFRRDPSYEQYF.

The CDR3 region is CASSPISDEQFF. The DNA for the CDR3 is TGTGCCAGCAGTCCAATTTCGGATGAGCAGTTCTTC. V usage is TRBV12-3 or TRBV12-4 and J usage is TRBJ2-1; D unclear. With 5 bases removed from V and 8 bases from J, the gap between germline ends came to 10 bases. The CDR3 extends over 12 amino acids.

The V and J genes are TRBV12-3 or TRBV12-4 and TRBJ2-3; 14 bases are a match to TRBD2. The CDR3 is 19 residues long. The V and J ends lost 6 bases and 1 base, in that order; junction bases with no gene match: 12. The DNA of the CDR3 is TGTGCCAGCAGCCCCGGACTAGCGGGAGGTGAATCGGGCACAGATACGCAGTATTTT. As protein: CASSPGLAGGESGTDTQYF.

The V gene is TRBV4-3, the J gene TRBJ2-7; perhaps TRBD1 as D (5 bases). Germline lookup yields CDR1 LGHNA and CDR2 YSLEER. V lost 0 bases, J lost 4 bases, and 13 bases lay in between. The CDR3 spans 15 residues. CDR3 protein: CASSQEPDRGYEQYF. CDR3 bases: TGCGCCAGCAGCCAAGAGCCGGATAGGGGTTACGAGCAGTACTTC.

CDR3 loop: CASSRSGTDNEQFF. CDR3 sequence (DNA): TGTGCCAGCAGCCGGAGCGGGACAGACAATGAGCAGTTCTTC. The V and J genes are TRBV7-2 and TRBJ2-1; D is tentatively TRBD1 or TRBD2 (7 bases each). From germline, CDR1 is SGHTA and CDR2 FQGNSA. The CDR3 is 14 residues long. V gave up 5 bases and J gave up 5 bases, with 13 bases separating them.

This chain connects TRBV7-2 to TRBJ2-7; 7 bases match TRBD2. V was clipped by 5 bases and J by 3 bases; unmatched bases: 7. This CDR3 has 14 amino acids. Looked up from germline, CDR1 is SGHTA and CDR2 is FQGNSA. The CDR3, as DNA: TGTGCCAGCAGCGTGGGGGGGGGGGTCTACGAGCAGTACTTC. This translates into CASSVGGGVYEQYF.

This clonotype was counted many times. This chain connects TRBV7-2 to TRBJ1-2, with no clear D. Germline V gives CDR1 SGHTA, CDR2 FQGNSA. The germline V and J ends were trimmed by 0 bases and 7 bases, with 12 bases remaining between them. This CDR3 region has 14 residues. In DNA, the CDR3 is TGTGCCAGCAGCTTAGCTCTCGGGTTGGGTGGCTACACCTTC. Translation gives CASSLALGLGGYTF.

This clonotype was found many times. The V call is TRBV28, the J call TRBJ2-2, with 8 bases matching TRBD2. Germline CDR1 MDHEN, CDR2 SYDVKM. The CDR3 runs 15 residues. Trimming at V came to 6 bases and at J to 1 base, leaving 4 bases not matched to a gene. CDR3 sequence reads: CASSLSGVNTGELFF. Here the CDR3 DNA reads TGTGCCAGCAGCCTTAGCGGGGTGAACACCGGGGAGCTGTTTTTT. The whole variable domain, filled in from reference TRBV28 and TRBJ2-2, reads DVKVTQSSRYLVKRTGEKVFLECVQDMDHENMFWYRQDPGLGLRLIYFSYDVKMKEKGDIPEGYSVSREKKERFSLILESASTNQTSMYLCASSLSGVNTGELFFGEGSRLTVL.

This clonotype was detected ten times or more. CDR3 sequence: CASSLSGRVDEQFF. In DNA form, the CDR3 reads TGTGCCAGCAGCTTATCGGGAAGGGTCGATGAGCAGTTCTTC. The chain couples TRBV7-2 to TRBJ2-1; D is possibly TRBD2 (5 bases). This CDR3 spans 14 amino acids. CDR1 and CDR2 (germline): SGHTA, FQGNSA. V shed 2 bases and J shed 8 bases, with 13 bases lying between them.

This clonotype came up a few times. The V gene is TRBV12-3 or TRBV12-4, the J gene TRBJ2-3; the match to TRBD1 covers 8 bases. V shed 7 bases, J shed 5 bases, and the junction held 5 bases outside the gene matches. This CDR3 is 13 amino acids long. DNA of the CDR3: TGTGCCAGCACAGGGGGCCGGGGAGATACGCAGTATTTT. Translation: CASTGGRGDTQYF.

The chain carries TRBV4-2 and TRBJ2-5; TRBD2 matches at 8 bases. Germline-derived CDR1 and CDR2 are LGHNA and YNFKEQ. The CDR3 spans 16 residues. J was trimmed by 5 bases and V by 6 bases; bases with no gene match: 14. CDR3 amino acids: CASSPSGGRQRETQYF. CDR3 DNA sequence: TGTGCCAGCAGTCCGTCGGGGGGGCGGCAAAGGGAGACCCAGTACTTC.

This chain connects TRBV20-1 to TRBJ1-4; D is perhaps TRBD1 (5 bases). The V end lost 4 bases, the J end lost 8 bases, and 17 bases lay between the germline ends. There are 14 residues in the CDR3. CDR1 and CDR2 (germline): DFQATT, SNEGSKA (reference sequence). The CDR3 reads CSAKTRGRGEKLFF. CDR3 in DNA: TGCAGTGCTAAGACGCGGGGCAGAGGGGAAAAACTGTTTTTT.

This clonotype was recorded once. The rearrangement uses TRBV6-2 or TRBV6-3 and TRBJ2-7; 7 bases align to TRBD1. This CDR3 is built from 15 residues. The V segment lost 4 bases and the J segment 0 bases; nucleotides outside the gene matches: 6. CDR1 and CDR2 (germline): MNHEY, SVGEGT. The CDR3 DNA reads TGTGCCAGCAGTTCCCTTCGACAGGGCTCCTACGAGCAGTACTTC. Amino acids: CASSSLRQGSYEQYF.

This clonotype was seen only a few times. This chain connects TRBV19 to TRBJ1-5; 9 nucleotides match TRBD1. CDR3 size: 18 residues. Germline V lookup: CDR1 LNHDA, CDR2 SQIVND (reference sequence). J was trimmed by 0 bases and V by 3 bases; bases with no gene match: 9. The CDR3 is CASSIKQGAHASNQPQHF. CDR3 coding DNA: TGTGCCAGTAGTATTAAACAGGGGGCCCATGCTAGCAATCAGCCCCAGCATTTT.

The chain's CDR3 is CASSVEQGITGELFF. Written as DNA, the CDR3 is TGCGCCAGCAGCGTGGAACAGGGGATTACCGGGGAGCTGTTTTTT. The chain joins TRBV5-1 to TRBJ2-2; 7 bases align to TRBD1. V lost 4 bases and J lost 5; bases outside the gene matches: 8. The CDR3 is 15 amino acids. In germline, CDR1 is SGHRS, CDR2 YFSETQ.

The rearrangement links TRBV5-1 to TRBJ1-1; no clear D. This CDR3 spans 14 amino acids. In germline, CDR1 is SGHRS, CDR2 YFSETQ. Trimming left V 1 base short and J 2 bases short, with 9 bases between. This CDR3 reads CASSLTPENTEAFF. The DNA of the CDR3 is TGCGCCAGCAGCTTGACTCCGGAAAACACTGAAGCTTTCTTT. Filled out from reference TRBV5-1 and TRBJ1-1, the complete variable domain reads KAGVTQTPRYLIKTRGQQVTLSCSPISGHRSVSWYQQTPGQGLQFLFEYFSETQRNKGNFPGRFSGRQFSNSRSEMNVSTLELGDSALYLCASSLTPENTEAFFGQGTRLTVV.